This T cell receptor beta chain was captured in a study of cytomegalovirus exposure and HLA in healthy donors. Findings and limits, study-wide: Later analysis identified about 17,000 TCR beta sequences associated with HLA alleles, using a false discovery rate threshold of 0.05.

About this clone itself: Its target is not known.

CDR3 length equals 16 residues. CDR1 and CDR2 from the germline V gene are GTSNPN and SVGIG (reference sequence). Trimming shortened V by 0 bases and J by 10 bases, and 22 bases separated the two germline ends. Researchers ran the PCR with 60 Vbeta and 13 Jbeta primers. The method was immunoSEQ multiplex PCR; TCRdb's version includes in-frame clones alone and lacks a portion of them. Of 130,000 or so clones detected, roughly four fifths appear once; the ten largest clones hold less than 2%. The TCR originated in a woman between 35 and 50 years old in good health and CMV-seronegative. The material sequenced was PBMCs. This chain joins TRBV30 and TRBJ2-1; tentative D call: TRBD2 (6 bases). The DNA of the CDR3 is TGTGCCTGGAGTGTATCGAAGGCTCGGAGGGACGGCGAGCAGTTCTTC. Its protein is CAWSVSKARRDGEQFF.